This TCR beta chain was sequenced during a study of cytomegalovirus exposure and HLA in healthy donors. Broader study findings: By a later analysis, the bulk of CMV-associated TCR beta chains appeared HLA-restricted.

This PCR relied on a set of 60 Vbeta primers and 13 Jbeta primers. Using immunoSEQ multiplex PCR, the repertoire was profiled, and TCRdb retains in-frame clones only, with some absent. The sample has some 110,000 clones; 10% are singletons. The CDR3 covers 14 residues. Germline lookup yields CDR1 LNHNV and CDR2 YYDKDF (reference sequence). The V end was cut by 4 bases, the J end by 4 bases, with 13 bases between. Only a few counts were recorded for this clone. Antigen specificity is unknown. This chain uses TRBV15 with TRBJ1-2, with a tentative D call TRBD1 (6 bases). The sequenced sample was PBMCs. This TCR derives from a man aged 35 to 55 in good health and CMV-seropositive. Written as DNA, the CDR3 is TGTGCCACCAGCACGATAGGACAGCTCTATGGCTACACCTTC. Translation gives CATSTIGQLYGYTF.